These 21 T cell receptor beta chains originate from one sample sequenced in a study of T cells in Graves' hyperthyroidism and ophthalmopathy. TCR beta CDR3 sequences were amplified from RNA transcripts. The HTBI set primed first-round TCR CDR3 RT-PCR. MiXCR, run by TCRdb on the multiplex PCR reads, gives a single entry per CDR3 protein. The data contain 350,000 to 400,000 distinct CDR3 sequences, under 15% of them singletons. Material: blood. The source of these receptors is a woman in her twenties or thirties with Graves' hyperthyroidism.

This rearrangement joins TRBV7-6 to TRBJ2-7, with D perhaps TRBD2 (5 bases). Trimming removed 1 base from V and 5 bases from J, with 12 bases in between. The CDR3 extends over 14 amino acids. Per the germline V gene, CDR1 is SGHVS and CDR2 is FNYEAQ. DNA of the CDR3: TGTGCCAGCAGCTTAGTCGTAGGGAGCCACGAGCAGTACTTC. Its translation is CASSLVVGSHEQYF.

This clonotype was detected many times. The chain links TRBV5-1 to TRBJ2-7, with TRBD1 matching over 9 bases. The CDR3 is 14 residues long. V gave up 3 bases and J gave up 4 bases; unmatched junction bases: 5. The germline gives CDR1 SGHRS, CDR2 YFSETQ. For the CDR3, the DNA is TGCGCCAGCAGCTGGACGGGACAGGGATACGAGCAGTACTTC. Its protein product is CASSWTGQGYEQYF.

This clonotype was seen more than once but under ten times. The chain couples TRBV14 to TRBJ1-1, with 12 positions matching TRBD1. V shed 5 bases and J 3 bases; nucleotides not matched to a gene: 10. Germline V gives CDR1 SGHDN, CDR2 FVKESK. The CDR3 sequence is 17 residues long. The CDR3 spells CASSFVPGQGADTEAFF. CDR3 DNA sequence: TGTGCCAGCAGCTTTGTCCCGGGACAGGGGGCCGACACTGAAGCTTTCTTT.

This clonotype was seen many times. This chain links TRBV7-9 with TRBJ2-3, with D perhaps TRBD2 (6 bases). Trimming removed 6 bases from V and 1 base from J, with 14 bases in between. From germline, CDR1 is SEHNR and CDR2 FQNEAQ (reference sequence). The CDR3 contains 15 residues. CDR3 loop: CASSSKLAGTDTQYF. The CDR3 DNA follows: TGTGCCAGCAGTTCGAAACTAGCTGGCACAGATACGCAGTATTTT.

This chain connects TRBV3-1 to TRBJ2-5, with no clear D. Between the trimmed V and J ends, which lost 3 bases and 0 bases, there was a span of 11 bases. Germline V CDR1 and CDR2: LGHDT, YNNKEL (reference sequence). This CDR3 is built from 15 residues. The CDR3 DNA follows: TGTGCCAGCAGCCATTATCCGGGTTACCAAGAGACCCAGTACTTC. The encoded protein is CASSHYPGYQETQYF.

This clonotype was counted only a few times. The rearrangement joins TRBV13 to TRBJ1-3, with no clear D. Trimming cost V 2 bases and J 0 bases, with 11 bases left between them. CDR3 length equals 16 residues. CDR1 and CDR2 (germline): PRHDT, FYEKMQ (reference sequence). The CDR3: CASSLRGPPSGNTIYF. For the CDR3, the DNA is TGTGCCAGCAGCTTAAGAGGGCCCCCCTCTGGAAACACCATATATTTT.

The rearrangement joins TRBV24-1 to TRBJ2-5; the match to TRBD2 covers 15 bases. CDR1 and CDR2 from the germline V gene are KGHDR and SFDVKD. The junction had 8 bases not matched to a gene; V was cut back by 4 bases and J by 0 bases. The CDR3 extends over 19 amino acids. CDR3 DNA sequence: TGTGCCACCAGTGACTACGGACTAGCGGGAGGGCCCTACCAAGAGACCCAGTACTTC. It encodes CATSDYGLAGGPYQETQYF.

There are many counts of this clonotype. The CDR3 protein is CASSHGGSLYEQYF. The CDR3 coding sequence is TGTGCCAGCAGCCACGGAGGGAGTCTGTACGAGCAGTACTTC. J is TRBJ2-7 and V is TRBV3-1, with D tentatively TRBD2 (6 bases). This CDR3 contains 14 residues. Trimming cost V 3 bases and J 4 bases, with 13 bases left between them. Germline V gene lookup returns CDR1 LGHDT and CDR2 YNNKEL (reference sequence).

This clonotype was observed a single time. This clone may be a read error of a much larger clone one base away. This chain connects TRBV30 to TRBJ2-5, with D tentatively TRBD1 or TRBD2 (5 bases each). Germline V gives CDR1 GTSNPN, CDR2 SVGIG (reference sequence). CDR3 length: 16 residues. The CDR3 bases are TGTCCCTGGGAGCCCGGGACCAAGGGCCCTCAAGAGACCCAGTACTTC. It specifies CPWEPGTKGPQETQYF.

This clonotype appeared many times. V usage is TRBV20-1 and J usage is TRBJ2-1; 8 bases map to TRBD2. Trimming removed 0 bases from V and 7 bases from J; junction bases left unmatched: 8. This CDR3 has 15 amino acids. CDR1 and CDR2 from the germline V gene are DFQATT and SNEGSKA (reference sequence). DNA of the CDR3: TGCAGTGCTAGAGACGTAGCGGGAATCGAGAATGAGCAGTTCTTC. Its translation: CSARDVAGIENEQFF.

This clonotype was observed many times. The V call is TRBV30, the J call TRBJ1-5; TRBD1 is a possible D gene (6 bases). V dropped 3 bases and J dropped 4 bases, with 7 bases sitting between them. Germline V gives CDR1 GTSNPN, CDR2 SVGIG (reference sequence). This CDR3 region has 12 residues. Written as DNA, the CDR3 is TGTGCCTGGAGCACAGGGAATCAGCCCCAGCATTTT. It is translated as CAWSTGNQPQHF.

The table lists this clonotype with a few counts. No DNA is shown, since the ends of the CDR3 on it are uncertain; the CDR3 is the one TCRdb lists. The chain recombines TRBV27 with TRBJ1-1. Germline loops: CDR1 MNHEY, CDR2 SMNVEV (reference sequence). The CDR3 spans 16 amino acids, including both terminal residues. The CDR3 sequence: CASSFLAGQSNTEAFF.

This chain joins TRBV29-1 and TRBJ2-6, with D maybe TRBD1 (6 bases). Germline loops: CDR1 SQVTM, CDR2 ANQGSEA. V lost 7 bases to trimming and J lost 2 bases, with 15 bases between them. The CDR3 has 15 amino acids. CDR3 in amino acids: CSALTGSPGANVLTF. CDR3 sequence (DNA): TGCAGCGCCCTAACAGGGTCACCTGGGGCCAACGTCCTGACTTTC.

There are many counts of this clonotype. The chain uses TRBV28 and TRBJ2-2, with D unresolved. The V end was cut by 1 base, the J end by 0 bases, with 9 bases between. The CDR3 loop spans 16 amino acids. CDR1 MDHEN and CDR2 SYDVKM come from the germline V gene. In DNA, the CDR3 is TGTGCCAGCAGTTTATTTGGTGGGACGAACACCGGGGAGCTGTTTTTT. This encodes CASSLFGGTNTGELFF.

The table lists this clonotype with many counts. Its ends do not fully match the called genes, so a read error is possible. The J gene is TRBJ2-1, the V gene TRBV7-7; D possibly corresponds to TRBD2 (5 bases). This CDR3 has 13 residues. The V gene's germline CDR1 is SSHAT and CDR2 FNYEAQ (reference sequence). For the CDR3, the DNA is TGTGCTAGCAGCTTGGGAGCGAAGCGGGAGCAGTTCTTC. Translating gives CASSLGAKREQFF.

This clonotype was recorded at least ten times. The J gene is TRBJ2-4, the V gene TRBV20-1; the D is unclear. This CDR3 comprises 13 residues. The germline gives CDR1 DFQATT, CDR2 SNEGSKA (reference sequence). V lost 5 bases, J lost 2 bases, and 10 bases lay in between. CDR3 sequence (DNA): TGCAGTGCTCTTGGGCCAACCAAAAACATTCAGTACTTC. It encodes CSALGPTKNIQYF.

This clonotype was counted at least ten times. CDR3 DNA sequence: TGCAGCGTCCTCGGGGACGGACTAGCGGGAGCAGATACGCAGTATTTT. It yields the protein CSVLGDGLAGADTQYF. The chain joins TRBV29-1 to TRBJ2-3; 13 bases line up with TRBD2. The germline V gene encodes CDR1 SQVTM and CDR2 ANQGSEA. J lost 4 bases, V lost 6 bases, and 10 bases had no gene match. CDR3 size: 16 residues.

J is TRBJ1-3 and V is TRBV5-6, with TRBD1 matching 7 bases. V lost 2 bases, J lost 0 bases, and 5 bases stayed unmatched. The CDR3 totals 16 residues. CDR1 SGHDT and CDR2 YYEEEE come from the germline V gene. In DNA, the CDR3 is TGTGCCAGCAGCTTAGGACAGGTGATCTCTGGAAACACCATATATTTT. Protein: CASSLGQVISGNTIYF.

In regard to this clonotype: With a much larger clone just one base away, this may be a read error. The DNA is left out, because the CDR3 cannot be placed on it with certainty; the CDR3 is given as TCRdb lists it. The V gene is TRBV11-2, the J gene TRBJ2-2; the D call in the table, TRBD1, was not verified against the DNA. Germline V gives CDR1 SGHAT, CDR2 FQNNGV. The CDR3 comprises 14 residues, both ends counted. The CDR3: CASSWGLGTGEPFF.

This clonotype came up many times. DNA for the CDR3: TGTGCCAGCACCACAGCTAGCGGGAGCTCGGATGAGCAGTTCTTC. Translation gives CASTTASGSSDEQFF. The V and J genes are TRBV7-2 and TRBJ2-1; TRBD2 matches at 10 bases. The CDR3 is 15 amino acids. CDR1 is SGHTA, CDR2 FQGNSA, per germline. The J segment lost 8 bases and the V segment lost 7 bases, leaving 11 bases of the junction unmatched.

V usage is TRBV19 and J usage is TRBJ2-2; D not certain. Germline lookup yields CDR1 LNHDA and CDR2 SQIVND (reference sequence). V lost 6 bases, J lost 1 base, and 15 bases lay in between. This CDR3 is built from 16 residues. Here the CDR3 reads CASRSLRSMNTGELFF. CDR3 coding DNA: TGTGCCAGTAGAAGTCTCCGCAGTATGAACACCGGGGAGCTGTTTTTT.